Listed below are T cell receptor beta chains from one sample, sequenced in a study of T cells in Graves' hyperthyroidism and ophthalmopathy. TCRdb processed the multiplex PCR reads anew with MiXCR; each CDR3 protein has one entry. In the table there are nearly 600,000 distinct CDR3 sequences, approximately 15% of which are singletons. Input material: blood. The receptors stem from a young woman with Graves' ophthalmopathy. Both conserved end residues are part of each CDR3. The order of the fields is D gene, J gene, clone size, V gene, CDR3 DNA, CDR3 protein. The D gene is left open where the match is weak. Rows may omit the clone size; those that give it use once, few, many or a size class.

- | TRBJ2-5 | many | TRBV12-3/TRBV12-4 | TGTGCCAGCAGTTTGGTCATGGGCGAAGAGACCCAGTACTTC | CASSLVMGEETQYF
TRBD1 | TRBJ2-5 | many | TRBV27 | TGTGCCAGCAGTTTATCCGGGGACAGGGGGACAGAGACCCAGTACTTC | CASSLSGDRGTETQYF
- | TRBJ2-3 | few | TRBV5-1 | TGCGCCAGCAGGAAAGCGGATCCCACAGATACGCAGTATTTT | CASRKADPTDTQYF
TRBD1 | TRBJ2-5 | - | TRBV30 | TGTGCCTACCTACAGGGGCCTCAAGAGACCCAGTACTTC | CAYLQGPQETQYF
- | TRBJ1-5 | many | TRBV5-1 | TGCGCCAGCAGACCCAATGGTTTCAATCAGCCCCAGCATTTT | CASRPNGFNQPQHF
TRBD1 | TRBJ2-1 | many | TRBV6-2/TRBV6-3 | TGTGCCAGCAAAGAGGGGGCGCCGGTAAAGGATGAGCAGTTCTTC | CASKEGAPVKDEQFF
- | TRBJ2-1 | - | TRBV7-9 | TGTGCCAGCAGCTCCCCCCGCCGCTACAATGAGCAGTTCTTC | CASSSPRRYNEQFF
- | TRBJ1-3 | - | TRBV6-2/TRBV6-3 | TGTGCCAGCAGGGAGCGACCGCCCGGAGGAAACACCATATATTTT | CASRERPPGGNTIYF
TRBD2 | TRBJ2-7 | many | TRBV30 | TGTGCCTGGAGACTAGCGGGAGAAGGGGAGCAGTACTTC | CAWRLAGEGEQYF
- | TRBJ2-7 | few | TRBV27 | TGTGCCAGCAGTTTATATCCCGAGATGGGGCTTAACGAGCAGTACTTC | CASSLYPEMGLNEQYF
TRBD1 | TRBJ2-7 | many | TRBV13 | TGTGCCAGCAGCTTATTGGGACAGGGACCCGAGCAGTACTTC | CASSLLGQGPEQYF
- | TRBJ2-1 | few | TRBV9 | TGTGCCAGCAGCGTAGGGGCGGCAGGATACAATGAGCAGTTCTTC | CASSVGAAGYNEQFF
- | TRBJ2-4 | many | TRBV28 | TGTGCCAGCAGTTTGTCTCAGGACGAAAACATTCAGTACTTC | CASSLSQDENIQYF
- | TRBJ1-6 | many | TRBV27 | TGTGCCAGCAGTTTAGGGGGAGGGGTTACTAATTCACCCCTCCACTTT | CASSLGGGVTNSPLHF
TRBD1 | TRBJ2-7 | - | TRBV9 | TGTGCCAGCAGCGGCCACCGGGACAGGGTACCCTACGAGCAGTACTTC | CASSGHRDRVPYEQYF